This TCR beta chain was captured by sequencing in a study of metastatic and nonmetastatic thyroid tumors. Study background: It was across blood and tumor or nodule tissue from malignant and benign thyroid patients that repertoires were compared.

This CDR3 has 16 residues. V was shortened by 5 bases and J by 6 bases, with 20 bases between the two germline ends. Germline CDR1 SGHAT, CDR2 FQNNGV. Study conclusions and caveats: Malignant thyroid tumors reportedly had TCR beta diversity that was significantly higher than in benign nodules, in blood and tumor.

No patient received treatment before thyroid surgery. Under the authors' procedure: Clinicopathological groups supplied CDR3 differences that were used to build a distant-metastasis classifier for papillary thyroid cancer. TCRdb re-processed the PCR reads through MiXCR. TCRdb assigned the V and J calls; the authors' analysis was not used. Of fewer than 30,000 clones detected, around 16% appear once; the ten largest clones hold about 4.8%. There are many counts of this clone. What it binds is unknown. The chain employs TRBV11-2 and TRBJ2-1; weak D call: TRBD2 (7 bases). The sample was blood. The TCR comes from a female donor with papillary thyroid cancer or a benign thyroid nodule (not recorded which). Some clones in this sample may be carry-over from other donors' samples. The CDR3 DNA reads TGTGCCAGCAGCCCAAGGGGGGCGGGAGAGCCCAATGAGCAGTTCTTC. The encoded protein is CASSPRGAGEPNEQFF.